The 15 T cell receptor beta chains below were found in one sample sequenced in a study of CD8+ T cells in alopecia areata. RNA extraction was followed by reverse transcription into cDNA, which acted as the sequencing template. Data came from immunoSEQ multiplex PCR; TCRdb stores just in-frame clones and leaves some out. The sample shows 110,000 to 150,000 clones, less than 75% of them seen only once. Sequencing input: CD8+ T cells sorted from blood. The receptors originated from a human donor in good health.

This clone has a count of ten or more. J is TRBJ1-1 and V is TRBV27; D ambiguous. Trimming shortened V by 0 bases and J by 5 bases, and 7 bases separated the two germline ends. CDR3 size: 13 residues. The germline V gene has CDR1 MNHEY and CDR2 SMNVEV (reference sequence). The CDR3 sequence is CASSLSQSTEAFF. CDR3 coding DNA: TGTGCCAGCAGTTTATCGCAATCGACTGAAGCTTTCTTT.

Only a few counts were recorded for this clone. The genes are TRBV28 and TRBJ2-1, with TRBD2 matching over 8 bases. CDR3 length: 15 residues. With 4 bases clipped from V and 1 base from J, the junction kept 3 bases outside the gene matches. Germline V gene lookup returns CDR1 MDHEN and CDR2 SYDVKM. CDR3 in amino acids: CASSSVAGSYNEQFF. The CDR3 DNA reads TGTGCCAGCAGTTCCGTAGCGGGATCCTACAATGAGCAGTTCTTC.

This chain connects TRBV4-1 to TRBJ2-3; D not certain. This CDR3 is built from 17 residues. V was clipped by 0 bases and J by 4 bases, with 17 bases between them. Germline lookup yields CDR1 MGHRA and CDR2 YSYEKL. The CDR3 loop reads CASSQDVMVTGADTQYF. CDR3 sequence (DNA): TGCGCCAGCAGCCAAGATGTTATGGTCACTGGGGCAGATACGCAGTATTTT.

J is TRBJ2-7 and V is TRBV5-6; D perhaps matches TRBD2 (5 bases). This CDR3 comprises 14 residues. V was cut by 6 bases and J by 0 bases, with 13 bases left in between. Germline V gene sequence: CDR1 SGHDT, CDR2 YYEEEE. The CDR3 loop is CASTPSGISYEQYF. The CDR3 nucleotides are TGTGCCAGCACCCCATCCGGGATCTCCTACGAGCAGTACTTC. Full variable domain (outside the CDR3, taken from reference TRBV5-6 and TRBJ2-7): DAGVTQSPTHLIKTRGQQVTLRCSPKSGHDTVSWYQQALGQGPQFIFQYYEEEERQRGNFPDRFSGHQFPNYSSELNVNALLLGDSALYLCASTPSGISYEQYFGPGTRLTVT.

V usage is TRBV4-2 and J usage is TRBJ2-7; 8 bases line up with TRBD2. V lost 1 base and J lost 0; bases outside the gene matches: 8. This CDR3 has 17 residues. CDR1 LGHNA and CDR2 YNFKEQ come from the germline V gene. This CDR3 reads CASSQAAAGVVSYEQYF. In DNA form, the CDR3 reads TGTGCCAGCAGCCAAGCGGCAGCGGGAGTCGTCTCCTACGAGCAGTACTTC.

The chain joins TRBV29-1 to TRBJ2-7, with no clear D. V lost 1 base to trimming and J lost 1 base, with 11 bases between them. Germline V gene lookup returns CDR1 SQVTM and CDR2 ANQGSEA. CDR3 size: 14 residues. CDR3 sequence (DNA): TGCAGCGTTGAAGTTTCTTGGTCATCCTACGAGCAGTACTTC. The encoded protein is CSVEVSWSSYEQYF.

This rearrangement joins TRBV29-1 to TRBJ2-1; 13 bases line up with TRBD2. V lost 5 bases and J lost 4; bases outside the gene matches: 5. CDR3 length: 15 residues. The V gene's germline CDR1 is SQVTM and CDR2 ANQGSEA. The CDR3 here is CSVQGLAGAYNEQFF. The CDR3 DNA sequence: TGCAGCGTTCAAGGACTAGCGGGAGCTTACAATGAGCAGTTCTTC.

The chain employs TRBV4-1 and TRBJ2-1; TRBD2 matches at 16 bases. The J segment lost 2 bases and the V segment lost 4 bases, leaving 5 bases of the junction unmatched. The CDR3 consists of 18 residues. Germline values: CDR1 MGHRA, CDR2 YSYEKL. CDR3 amino acids: CASSPGTSGRATYNEQFF. The CDR3 DNA is TGCGCCAGCAGCCCCGGGACTAGCGGGAGGGCAACCTACAATGAGCAGTTCTTC.

The J gene is TRBJ1-3, the V gene TRBV27; no definite D call. CDR1 MNHEY and CDR2 SMNVEV come from the germline V gene (reference sequence). This CDR3 spans 13 amino acids. V lost 2 bases and J lost 6, with 8 bases in between. In DNA form, the CDR3 reads TGTGCCAGCAGTTTAGGCCCCGAAAACACCATATATTTT. Its protein is CASSLGPENTIYF.

This clone showed up just a few times. J is TRBJ2-5 and V is TRBV27; D may correspond to TRBD1 or TRBD2 (5 bases each). Germline V gives CDR1 MNHEY, CDR2 SMNVEV (reference sequence). This CDR3 region has 14 residues. V lost 5 bases and J 1 base, leaving 11 bases between the germline ends. The CDR3 DNA is TGTGCCAGCAGTCCCTCGGGGCCCCAAGAGACCCAGTACTTC. It translates to CASSPSGPQETQYF.

V is TRBV9 and J is TRBJ1-2; D possibly corresponds to TRBD1 (6 bases). The CDR3 spans 12 residues. Looked up from germline, CDR1 is SGDLS and CDR2 is YYNGEE. The germline V and J ends were trimmed by 3 bases and 6 bases, with 9 bases remaining between them. The CDR3 loop reads CASSGTVNGYTF. CDR3 nucleotides: TGTGCCAGCAGCGGGACAGTGAATGGCTACACCTTC.

The genes are TRBV5-1 and TRBJ2-1; tentative D call: TRBD2 (6 bases). The CDR3 has 14 amino acids. With 6 bases removed from V and 2 bases from J, the gap between germline ends came to 12 bases. CDR1 and CDR2 from the germline V gene are SGHRS and YFSETQ. The DNA of the CDR3 is TGCGCCAGCATGGCGGCTAGCGCCTACAATGAGCAGTTCTTC. Amino acids: CASMAASAYNEQFF. Complete variable domain (other parts from reference TRBV5-1 and TRBJ2-1): KAGVTQTPRYLIKTRGQQVTLSCSPISGHRSVSWYQQTPGQGLQFLFEYFSETQRNKGNFPGRFSGRQFSNSRSEMNVSTLELGDSALYLCASMAASAYNEQFFGPGTRLTVL.

This clone was found once. In nucleotides, the CDR3 is TGTGCCTGGGAGGGACTAGCGAGTTTCACAGATACGCAGTATTTT. Translation: CAWEGLASFTDTQYF. The rearrangement links TRBV30 to TRBJ2-3, with 10 bases fitting TRBD2. The CDR3 totals 15 residues. The ends lost 5 bases at V and 2 bases at J; junction bases unmatched: 7. The germline CDR1 and CDR2 sequences are GTSNPN and SVGIG (reference sequence).

The genes are TRBV14 and TRBJ2-7; 10 bases fit TRBD1. V lost 1 base and J lost 3; bases outside the gene matches: 0. Germline CDR1 reads SGHDN; CDR2 reads FVKESK. This CDR3 is 14 amino acids long. In nucleotides, the CDR3 is TGTGCCAGCAGCCAAGGGACAGGGGGCTACGAGCAGTACTTC. Translating it yields CASSQGTGGYEQYF.

The chain links TRBV29-1 to TRBJ1-1, with no clear D. The length of the CDR3 is 11 residues. Trimming stripped 6 bases from V and 7 bases from J, with 12 bases between. The germline gives CDR1 SQVTM, CDR2 ANQGSEA. The CDR3 region is CSVETRGEAFF. The CDR3 coding sequence is TGCAGCGTCGAAACTCGGGGTGAAGCTTTCTTT.